The 5 T cell receptor beta chains presented below share a single source sample, sequenced in a study of monozygotic twins with cystic fibrosis. Clones were sequenced by immunoSEQ multiplex PCR, and TCRdb holds only the in-frame ones, with some missing. Among some 9,600 clones, 90% to 95% were seen once, and the ten largest hold around 5.4%. The sample comprised blood. The receptors come from a boy aged 2-9 years with cystic fibrosis.

This clone was detected once. This rearrangement joins TRBV5-1 to TRBJ1-2, with D unclear. The CDR3 consists of 13 residues. Germline V gene lookup returns CDR1 SGHRS and CDR2 YFSETQ. Trimming stripped 0 bases from V and 8 bases from J, with 11 bases between. Here the CDR3 reads CASSLEGSVGYTF. CDR3 DNA sequence: TGCGCCAGCAGCTTGGAGGGCTCGGTCGGCTACACCTTC.

The chain links TRBV7-9 to TRBJ2-7; the D is unclear. Germline CDR1 SEHNR, CDR2 FQNEAQ (reference sequence). Trimming removed 5 bases at V and 6 bases at J, with 17 bases between. This CDR3 region has 14 residues. As DNA, the CDR3 is TGTGCCAGCAGCCCAGACCAAGACCTGTCCGAGCAGTACGTC. Amino acids: CASSPDQDLSEQYV.

V gene TRBV18 combines with J gene TRBJ1-1; D ambiguous. In germline, CDR1 is KGHSH, CDR2 LQKENI. Deletions cut 1 base from V and 1 base from J, with 4 bases between. The CDR3 sequence is 13 residues long. CDR3 in DNA: TGTGCCAGCTCACCACAGGAGAACACTGAAGCTTTCTTT. Its protein product is CASSPQENTEAFF.

V usage is TRBV27 and J usage is TRBJ1-5; D uncertain. This CDR3 spans 17 amino acids. V was shortened by 1 base and J by 0 bases, with 13 bases between the two germline ends. The germline gives CDR1 MNHEY, CDR2 SMNVEV (reference sequence). The CDR3 loop is CASSLLSRFNSNQPQHF. DNA for the CDR3: TGTGCCAGCAGTTTATTATCCCGCTTCAATAGCAATCAGCCCCAGCATTTT.

This chain connects TRBV27 to TRBJ2-3; D not resolved. CDR3 length equals 15 residues. The V and J ends lost 6 bases and 0 bases respectively, with 13 bases between them. The V gene's germline CDR1 is MNHEY and CDR2 SMNVEV (reference sequence). CDR3 coding DNA: TGTGCCAGCAGCCCCCAAGTAATTAGCACAGATACGCAGTATTTT. It codes for CASSPQVISTDTQYF.